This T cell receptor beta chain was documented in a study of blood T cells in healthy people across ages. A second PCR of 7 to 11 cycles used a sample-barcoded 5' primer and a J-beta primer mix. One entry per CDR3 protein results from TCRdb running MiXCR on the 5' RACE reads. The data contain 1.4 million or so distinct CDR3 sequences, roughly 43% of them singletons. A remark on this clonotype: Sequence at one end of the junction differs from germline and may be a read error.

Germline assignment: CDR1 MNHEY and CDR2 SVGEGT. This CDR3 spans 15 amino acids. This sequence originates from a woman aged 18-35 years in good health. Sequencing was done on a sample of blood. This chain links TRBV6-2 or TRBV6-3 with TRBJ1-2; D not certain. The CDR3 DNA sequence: TGTACCAGCAGTTACGGTGGCAGCTATGCGGGAGGCTACACCTTC. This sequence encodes CTSSYGGSYAGGYTF.